This passage covers 8 T cell receptor beta chains from one sample sequenced in a study of PD-L1 blockade in urothelial cancer. This table comes from immunoSEQ multiplex PCR, and its TCRdb copy is limited to in-frame clones, with some not included. The sample contains tens of thousands of clones, 80% to 90% of which appear only once. Specified time point: pretreatment peripheral blood. Here the sequenced sample was PBMCs, taken around atezolizumab (anti-PD-L1) treatment. The receptors were gathered from a man aged 70 or older with urothelial cancer.

The chain has TRBV27 and TRBJ2-3, with TRBD2 identical over 9 bases. This CDR3 is built from 14 residues. With V trimmed by 2 bases and J by 6 bases, 3 bases remained unmatched. Germline CDR1 is MNHEY and CDR2 is SMNVEV (reference sequence). CDR3 in amino acids: CASSLGREGDTQYF. The CDR3 coding sequence is TGTGCCAGCAGTTTAGGGCGGGAGGGTGATACGCAGTATTTT.

This clone was observed a few times. This chain uses TRBV6-1 with TRBJ2-3, with D unresolved. The length of the CDR3 is 14 residues. Trimming pared 1 base from V and 6 bases from J, leaving 11 bases between. Per the germline V gene, CDR1 is MNHNS and CDR2 is SASEGT. This CDR3 is CASSEGGIQDTQYF. The CDR3 DNA is TGTGCCAGCAGTGAAGGTGGCATCCAGGATACGCAGTATTTT.

This clone was seen a single time. The chain links TRBV19 to TRBJ2-1; 8 nucleotides match TRBD2. Germline V lookup: CDR1 LNHDA, CDR2 SQIVND (reference sequence). This CDR3 has 17 amino acids. V lost 3 bases, J lost 4 bases, and 11 bases stayed unmatched. DNA of the CDR3: TGTGCCAGTAGTATGCCGGTCGGGGGGGCCGATTACAATGAGCAGTTCTTC. This codes for CASSMPVGGADYNEQFF.

The rearrangement links TRBV19 to TRBJ1-1; no clear D gene. The CDR3 runs 14 residues. Deletions cut 7 bases from V and 6 bases from J, with 18 bases between. Germline V gene data show CDR1 as LNHDA and CDR2 as SQIVND (reference sequence). The CDR3 DNA reads as TGTGCCAGTAAAGACTCTACGAGGGTATCTGAAGCTTTCTTT. This codes for CASKDSTRVSEAFF.

The CDR3 reads CASRKHQEGEKLFF. The CDR3 nucleotides read TGTGCCAGCAGAAAACACCAGGAGGGTGAAAAACTGTTTTTT. V gene TRBV6-1 combines with J gene TRBJ1-4; D uncertain. Deletions cut 6 bases from V and 7 bases from J, with 15 bases between. Per the germline V gene, CDR1 is MNHNS and CDR2 is SASEGT. CDR3 length: 14 residues.

This clone has only a few counts. V usage is TRBV19 and J usage is TRBJ2-2; 8 positions agree with TRBD2. CDR1 and CDR2 (germline): LNHDA, SQIVND (reference sequence). The CDR3 runs 17 residues. Losses at the gene ends were 5 bases for V and 1 base for J; bases not matched to a gene: 9. CDR3 DNA: TGTGCCAGTAGTCGATCGCATAGCGGGATGAACACCGGGGAGCTGTTTTTT. It codes for CASSRSHSGMNTGELFF.

The J gene is TRBJ2-1, the V gene TRBV2; TRBD2 matches at 8 bases. The germline gives CDR1 SNHLY, CDR2 FYNNEI. The V gene end was trimmed by 3 bases and the J gene end by 4 bases; junction bases not matched to a gene: 5. CDR3 length: 15 residues. The CDR3 loop reads CASSDRGGLYNEQFF. CDR3 nucleotides: TGTGCCAGCAGTGACCGGGGGGGTCTTTACAATGAGCAGTTCTTC.

This clone was recorded once. CDR3 DNA: TGTGCCACCGCCAGCGGGTCCACCCGGTGGGATACGCAGTATTTT. Its translation: CATASGSTRWDTQYF. The chain links TRBV6-1 to TRBJ2-3, with a weak D call TRBD2 (6 bases). With 10 bases removed from V and 6 bases from J, the gap between germline ends came to 23 bases. The CDR3 runs to 15 residues. In germline, CDR1 is MNHNS, CDR2 SASEGT.